This T cell receptor beta chain was documented in a study of somatic mutations in cytotoxic T cells in rheumatoid arthritis. Clones were sequenced by immunoSEQ multiplex PCR, and TCRdb holds only the in-frame ones, with some missing. The table includes more than 7,500 clones, almost 80% detected once. Germline V lookup: CDR1 MGHRA, CDR2 YSYEKL. Trimming cost V 4 bases and J 5 bases, with 12 bases left between them. The CDR3 consists of 14 residues. Input material: CD8+ T cells sorted from blood. The sequence came from an adult with rheumatoid arthritis. The chain couples TRBV4-1 to TRBJ2-1; D remains ambiguous. The DNA of the CDR3 is TGCGCCAGCAGCCTCCAAGAGGTAGACAATGAGCAGTTCTTC. It is translated as CASSLQEVDNEQFF.